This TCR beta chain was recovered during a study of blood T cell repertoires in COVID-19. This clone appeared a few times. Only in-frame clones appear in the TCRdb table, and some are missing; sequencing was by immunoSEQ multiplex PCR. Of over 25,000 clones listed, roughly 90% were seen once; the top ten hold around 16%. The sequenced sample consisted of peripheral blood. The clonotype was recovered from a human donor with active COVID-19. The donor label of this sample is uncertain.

Written as DNA, the CDR3 is TGTGCCAGCAGCAAAAAAGGGGGCCGGGAAAACACTGAAGCTTTCTTT. The encoded protein is CASSKKGGRENTEAFF. V gene TRBV21-1 combines with J gene TRBJ1-1; the table calls TRBD1, which could not be checked here. TRBV21-1 is a listed pseudogene. The CDR3 has 16 amino acids.